These 11 T cell receptor beta chains originate from one sample sequenced in a study of beta chain features in type 1 diabetes. As every portion of the isolated RNA was reverse transcribed, the sequencing read expressed TCRB transcripts. The assay was immunoSEQ multiplex PCR, and TCRdb's table has in-frame clones only and misses some. The sample consists of about 400,000 clones, 10% to 15% of them appearing once. The sequencing sample was made of naive CD4+ T cells from blood. The source is a man aged 18-30 years in good health.

V is TRBV28 and J is TRBJ2-3; 8 bases match TRBD2. The trim removed 3 bases at V and 2 bases at J, leaving 7 bases unmatched. CDR1 is MDHEN, CDR2 SYDVKM, per germline. The CDR3 spans 16 residues. The CDR3 DNA follows: TGTGCCAGCAGTTTCGGCCTAGCGGGCTTCACAGATACGCAGTATTTT. This encodes CASSFGLAGFTDTQYF. The complete variable domain, with remaining parts taken from reference TRBV28 and TRBJ2-3, reads DVKVTQSSRYLVKRTGEKVFLECVQDMDHENMFWYRQDPGLGLRLIYFSYDVKMKEKGDIPEGYSVSREKKERFSLILESASTNQTSMYLCASSFGLAGFTDTQYFGPGTRLTVL.

The chain couples TRBV9 to TRBJ2-3, with 10 bases that match TRBD2. Germline CDR1 is SGDLS and CDR2 is YYNGEE. V lost 4 bases, J lost 2 bases, and 7 bases stayed unmatched. The CDR3 sequence is 16 residues long. The CDR3 DNA is TGTGCCAGCAGCCCTCTAGCGGGAGCGATCACAGATACGCAGTATTTT. As protein: CASSPLAGAITDTQYF.

This clone was counted a few times. This chain connects TRBV7-9 to TRBJ2-2; TRBD2 matches at 13 bases. Germline V gene sequence: CDR1 SEHNR, CDR2 FQNEAQ (reference sequence). The trim removed 4 bases at V and 4 bases at J, leaving 3 bases unmatched. The CDR3 consists of 16 residues. The CDR3 spells CASSSRLAGGTGELFF. The CDR3 DNA sequence: TGTGCCAGCAGCTCCCGACTAGCGGGAGGCACCGGGGAGCTGTTTTTT.

This clone was seen a handful of times. CDR3 DNA: TGTGCCAGCAGTGCCCTCGGGGGTGGGCTCTATGGCTACACCTTC. This translates into CASSALGGGLYGYTF. V gene TRBV6-1 combines with J gene TRBJ1-2; D perhaps matches TRBD1 (5 bases). Deletions cut 4 bases from V and 4 bases from J, with 16 bases between. Looked up from germline, CDR1 is MNHNS and CDR2 is SASEGT. CDR3 length: 15 amino acids.

To note about this clone: Other DNA sequences in this sample translate to the same CDR3. The chain has TRBV9 and TRBJ1-1; the D is unclear. Between the trimmed V and J ends, which lost 0 bases and 1 base, there was a span of 7 bases. The V gene's germline CDR1 is SGDLS and CDR2 YYNGEE. This CDR3 spans 14 amino acids. The CDR3 sequence is CASSVDGENTEAFF. The CDR3 DNA follows: TGTGCCAGCAGCGTAGACGGGGAGAACACTGAAGCTTTCTTT.

Only a few counts were recorded for this clone. V gene TRBV30 combines with J gene TRBJ2-7; 8 bases line up with TRBD2. This CDR3 region has 15 residues. Germline assignment: CDR1 GTSNPN and CDR2 SVGIG (reference sequence). J lost 3 bases, V lost 1 base, and 8 bases had no gene match. In nucleotides, the CDR3 is TGTGCCTGGAGTGGGGAGTCGGGAGGGTTCTACGAGCAGTACTTC. Translation gives CAWSGESGGFYEQYF.

This chain links TRBV28 with TRBJ2-7; D is perhaps TRBD1 (6 bases). Per the germline V gene, CDR1 is MDHEN and CDR2 is SYDVKM. Trimming cost V 6 bases and J 4 bases, with 19 bases left between them. The CDR3 has 15 amino acids. CDR3 nucleotides: TGTGCCAGCAGGTCTGCAGGGGACCCAAAATACGAGCAGTACTTC. Its translation is CASRSAGDPKYEQYF.

This clone was detected a few times. The chain employs TRBV18 and TRBJ2-3; 7 nucleotides match TRBD1. The V gene's germline CDR1 is KGHSH and CDR2 LQKENI. CDR3 length equals 15 residues. J was trimmed by 2 bases and V by 2 bases; bases with no gene match: 4. CDR3 sequence (DNA): TGTGCCAGCTCACCAAGGACAGGCAACACAGATACGCAGTATTTT. Protein product: CASSPRTGNTDTQYF.

The genes are TRBV19 and TRBJ2-5; D might be TRBD2 (7 bases). Germline loops: CDR1 LNHDA, CDR2 SQIVND (reference sequence). The V end was cut by 5 bases, the J end by 5 bases, with 24 bases between. This CDR3 is built from 17 residues. CDR3: CASSSGASGAALETQYF. DNA for the CDR3: TGTGCCAGTAGTTCAGGGGCTAGCGGAGCCGCTCTCGAGACCCAGTACTTC.

This clone was counted a few times. This chain uses TRBV7-3 with TRBJ2-3, with TRBD2 identical over 11 bases. The trim removed 2 bases at V and 2 bases at J, leaving 3 bases unmatched. The CDR3 has 16 amino acids. Germline CDR1 and CDR2: SGHTA and FQGTGA. CDR3 nucleotides: TGTGCCAGCAGCTTACGACTAGCGGGGACCACAGATACGCAGTATTTT. Amino acids: CASSLRLAGTTDTQYF.

This chain joins TRBV30 and TRBJ1-6, with 7 bases aligning to TRBD1. The CDR3 covers 15 residues. Losses at the gene ends were 4 bases for V and 6 bases for J; bases not matched to a gene: 9. Germline-derived CDR1 and CDR2 are GTSNPN and SVGIG (reference sequence). The CDR3 loop reads CAWNHLDRLNSPLHF. CDR3 DNA sequence: TGTGCCTGGAACCACCTGGACAGGCTTAATTCACCCCTCCACTTT.